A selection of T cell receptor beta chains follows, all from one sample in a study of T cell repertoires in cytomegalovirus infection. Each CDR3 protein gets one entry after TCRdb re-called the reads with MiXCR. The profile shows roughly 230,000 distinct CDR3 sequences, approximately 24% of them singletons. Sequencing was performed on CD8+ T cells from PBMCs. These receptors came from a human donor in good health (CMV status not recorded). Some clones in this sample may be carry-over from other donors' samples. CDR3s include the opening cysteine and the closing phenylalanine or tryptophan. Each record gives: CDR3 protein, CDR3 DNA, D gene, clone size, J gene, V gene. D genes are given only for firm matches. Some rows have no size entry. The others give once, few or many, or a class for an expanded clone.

CASSLHRGGEAFF,TGTGCCAGCAGTTTACATAGGGGAGGTGAAGCTTTCTTT,NA,NA,TRBJ1-1,TRBV27
CASSLSRGPETQYF,TGTGCCAGCAGCTTAAGCAGGGGGCCAGAGACCCAGTACTTC,TRBD1,NA,TRBJ2-5,TRBV13
CASSLGLDYGYTF,TGTGCCAGCAGTTTAGGACTGGACTATGGCTACACCTTC,NA,NA,TRBJ1-2,TRBV28
CASSLAQNTGELFF,TGTGCCAGCAGCTTGGCACAGAACACCGGGGAGCTGTTTTTT,NA,NA,TRBJ2-2,TRBV5-6
CASSLVTGENTEAFF,TGCGCCAGCAGCTTGGTGACAGGGGAGAACACTGAAGCTTTCTTT,TRBD1,NA,TRBJ1-1,TRBV5-1
CSVTRGYEAFF,TGCAGCGTGACTCGGGGGTACGAAGCTTTCTTT,NA,NA,TRBJ1-1,TRBV29-1
CASSQSPGGITEAFF,TGCGCCAGCAGCCAATCGCCAGGGGGAATAACTGAAGCTTTCTTT,TRBD1,many,TRBJ1-1,TRBV4-1
CSVEDLMQTTYNEQFF,TGCAGCGTTGAAGATCTTATGCAGACAACCTACAATGAGCAGTTCTTC,NA,NA,TRBJ2-1,TRBV29-1
CASSGTGTPFHNSPLHF,TGTGCCAGCAGTGGAACCGGGACACCGTTCCATAATTCACCCCTCCACTTT,NA,few,TRBJ1-6,TRBV7-8
CAISPSEGGPQYNEQFF,TGTGCCATCAGCCCCAGCGAGGGGGGCCCCCAGTACAATGAGCAGTTCTTC,NA,NA,TRBJ2-1,TRBV10-3
CASSQEGFNQPQHF,TGTGCCAGCAGCCAGGAAGGGTTCAATCAGCCCCAGCATTTT,NA,NA,TRBJ1-5,TRBV14
CASSSLGVSYNEQFF,TGTGCCAGCAGCTCCCTTGGGGTTTCCTACAATGAGCAGTTCTTC,NA,many,TRBJ2-1,TRBV7-6
CSATHVDVVYNEQFF,TGCAGTGCTACACATGTGGACGTGGTCTACAATGAGCAGTTCTTC,NA,few,TRBJ2-1,TRBV20-1
CASSFTRVDGYTF,TGTGCCAGCAGCTTTACCCGGGTAGATGGCTACACCTTC,NA,few,TRBJ1-2,TRBV5-5
CASSLPAEQETQYF,TGTGCCAGCAGCTTGCCGGCGGAGCAAGAGACCCAGTACTTC,NA,NA,TRBJ2-5,TRBV5-4
CASSGRTGGKDTQYF,TGTGCCAGCAGCGGCCGGACAGGGGGCAAAGATACGCAGTATTTT,TRBD1,few,TRBJ2-3,TRBV7-9
CASSPPSPSGANVLTF,TGTGCCAGCAGTCCCCCCTCTCCCTCTGGGGCCAACGTCCTGACTTTC,NA,NA,TRBJ2-6,TRBV12-3/TRBV12-4
CASSSAGGGGTQYF,TGTGCCAGCAGCTCCGCAGGGGGGGGCGGTACCCAGTACTTC,NA,NA,TRBJ2-5,TRBV11-2
CASSYSVGIWGDGYTF,TGTGCCAGCAGTTACTCGGTTGGCATCTGGGGGGATGGCTACACCTTC,NA,few,TRBJ1-2,TRBV6-5
CASSSNPEGANTEAFF,TGTGCCAGCAGCTCGAATCCGGAGGGTGCGAACACTGAAGCTTTCTTT,NA,many,TRBJ1-1,TRBV7-6
CASSFNRELFF,TGTGCCAGCAGCTTTAACCGGGAGCTGTTTTTT,NA,many,TRBJ2-2,TRBV7-9
CSARDRKGGFEQYF,TGCAGTGCTAGAGATCGGAAAGGGGGCTTCGAGCAGTACTTC,TRBD1,few,TRBJ2-7,TRBV20-1
CASSLGPATNEKLFF,TGTGCCAGCAGCTTAGGGCCCGCAACTAATGAAAAACTGTTTTTT,NA,NA,TRBJ1-4,TRBV7-6
CASSPGGARNEQYF,TGTGCCAGCAGCCCCGGGGGGGCGAGGAACGAGCAGTACTTC,TRBD2,few,TRBJ2-7,TRBV28
CASSLNRETQYF,TGTGCCAGCAGCTTGAATCGGGAGACCCAGTACTTC,NA,few,TRBJ2-5,TRBV5-4
CASSLTGQTNTGELFF,TGTGCCAGCAGTCTCACGGGACAGACTAACACCGGGGAGCTGTTTTTT,TRBD1,NA,TRBJ2-2,TRBV12-3/TRBV12-4
CATPEKNTEAFF,TGTGCCACCCCGGAAAAGAACACTGAAGCTTTCTTT,NA,NA,TRBJ1-1,TRBV7-9
CATQQETQYF,TGTGCCACCCAGCAAGAGACCCAGTACTTC,NA,few,TRBJ2-5,TRBV2
CASSGLLMGYGYTF,TGTGCCAGCAGTGGACTTTTAATGGGCTATGGCTACACCTTC,NA,NA,TRBJ1-2,TRBV2
CASSSGTANQPQHF,TGTGCCAGCAGCTCCGGGACGGCCAATCAGCCCCAGCATTTT,NA,NA,TRBJ1-5,TRBV13
CSARDDRLSYNSPLHF,TGCAGTGCTAGAGACGACCGGCTCTCCTATAATTCACCCCTCCACTTT,NA,NA,TRBJ1-6,TRBV20-1
CASRIRDRVISPLHF,TGTGCCAGCAGGATCCGGGACAGGGTGATTTCACCCCTCCACTTT,TRBD1,many,TRBJ1-6,TRBV7-2
CASSEVGLGGYGYTF,TGTGCCAGCAGTGAAGTAGGGCTTGGGGGCTATGGCTACACCTTC,NA,NA,TRBJ1-2,TRBV2
CASSVGRGPDEQYF,TGTGCCAGCAGCGTAGGCAGGGGGCCCGACGAGCAGTACTTC,TRBD1,NA,TRBJ2-7,TRBV9